This TCR beta chain derives from a study of CD8 T cells in ankylosing spondylitis. Broader study findings: Matched ankylosing spondylitis synovial fluid reportedly showed significant enrichment of disease-linked clones.

In this sample, this clonotype turned up many times. The antigen remains unidentified. For TCR beta, libraries came from quantitative 5'-RACE with molecular barcodes. One entry per CDR3 protein, called by TCRdb with MiXCR from the 5' RACE reads. The sample holds 6,000 to 8,500 distinct CDR3 sequences, roughly 7.7% seen once. This TCR was sampled from a male donor with ankylosing spondylitis or in good health (not recorded which). Source material: blood, either unsorted or a sorted T cell fraction (not recorded which).

This chain's CDR3 is CASSVEWTATNEQFF. In nucleotides, the CDR3 is TGTGCCAGCAGCGTAGAGTGGACAGCGACCAATGAGCAGTTCTTC. The V call is TRBV9, the J call TRBJ2-1, with a weak D call TRBD1 (6 bases). The V end was cut by 0 bases, the J end by 6 bases, with 13 bases between. CDR3 length: 15 amino acids. Germline CDR1 is SGDLS and CDR2 is YYNGEE.